What follows are 10 T cell receptor beta chains derived from one specimen sequenced in a study of human T cells and chemical hapten exposure. The time point denotes: pre-sensitization, week 0. Sample treatment: therapeutic diphenylcyclopropenone sensitization with weekly scalp DPC. MiXCR was run by TCRdb on the RACE reads, yielding one entry per CDR3 protein. The sample yields fewer than 300,000 distinct CDR3 sequences, around 7% seen once. Source: whole blood, taken in connection with sensitization to the hapten diphenylcyclopropenone (DPC). The receptors shown here come from a man aged 18 to 29 with alopecia areata. Some clones in this sample may be carry-over from other donors' samples.

This clonotype occurred a few times. The chain links TRBV3-1 to TRBJ1-5; D possibly corresponds to TRBD1 (5 bases). The V gene lost 4 bases and the J gene lost 6 bases, with 10 bases spanning the gap. Germline V gene sequence: CDR1 LGHDT, CDR2 YNNKEL (reference sequence). There are 13 residues in the CDR3. CDR3 DNA sequence: TGTGCCAGCAGCCGACGGGGGGGTCAGCCCCAGCATTTT. Its protein product is CASSRRGGQPQHF.

This clonotype was detected a few times. The chain is built from TRBV10-1 and TRBJ2-7; D might be TRBD1 (5 bases). The germline gives CDR1 WNHNN, CDR2 SYGVQD (reference sequence). This CDR3 contains 13 residues. V lost 3 bases and J 5 bases, leaving 11 bases between the germline ends. The CDR3 reads CASSDQGIHEQYF. The CDR3 region has the DNA TGCGCCAGCAGTGACCAGGGAATCCACGAGCAGTACTTC.

This chain links TRBV14 with TRBJ2-7; D tentatively fits TRBD1 or TRBD2 (6 bases each). Germline V gene sequence: CDR1 SGHDN, CDR2 FVKESK. The CDR3 spans 15 residues. V lost 2 bases and J 5 bases, leaving 16 bases between the germline ends. CDR3 amino acids: CASSQSRGLRDEQYF. DNA for the CDR3: TGTGCCAGCAGCCAATCCCGGGGGCTTCGGGACGAGCAGTACTTC.

This clonotype was seen ten or more times. The V and J genes are TRBV9 and TRBJ2-3; TRBD1 might be the D (6 bases). Germline lookup yields CDR1 SGDLS and CDR2 YYNGEE. The germline V and J ends were trimmed by 0 bases and 3 bases, with 11 bases remaining between them. The CDR3 consists of 15 residues. In DNA form, the CDR3 reads TGTGCCAGCAGCGTAGTGGCAGGGGATACAGATACGCAGTATTTT. Translated: CASSVVAGDTDTQYF.

This clonotype was detected only a few times. The rearrangement links TRBV29-1 to TRBJ1-2, with D perhaps TRBD1 (6 bases). CDR3 size: 11 residues. Deletions cut 3 bases from V and 7 bases from J, with 9 bases between. Germline V gene lookup returns CDR1 SQVTM and CDR2 ANQGSEA. The CDR3 is CSVDGGGGYTF. The CDR3 region has the DNA TGCAGCGTTGACGGGGGCGGTGGCTACACCTTC. The variable domain in full, completed from reference TRBV29-1 and TRBJ1-2, reads SAVISQKPSRDICQRGTSLTIQCQVDSQVTMMFWYRQQPGQSLTLIATANQGSEATYESGFVIDKFPISRPNLTFSTLTVSNMSPEDSSIYLCSVDGGGGYTFGSGTRLTVV.

This clonotype has at least ten counts. The chain is built from TRBV7-2 and TRBJ1-1, with D tentatively TRBD1 (6 bases). V was cut by 0 bases and J by 4 bases, with 15 bases left in between. Germline CDR1 reads SGHTA; CDR2 reads FQGNSA. The CDR3 has 16 amino acids. CDR3 in DNA: TGTGCCAGCAGCTTAGCCCCGTTAGGGGGAGGCACTGAAGCTTTCTTT. It yields the protein CASSLAPLGGGTEAFF. The full variable domain, completed using reference TRBV7-2 and TRBJ1-1, is GAGVSQSPSNKVTEKGKDVELRCDPISGHTALYWYRQSLGQGLEFLIYFQGNSAPDKSGLPSDRFSAERTGGSVSTLTIQRTQQEDSAVYLCASSLAPLGGGTEAFFGQGTRLTVV.

This clonotype was seen a handful of times. The V call is TRBV20-1, the J call TRBJ2-7, with D unresolved. The CDR3 has 16 residues. The V end lost 6 bases, the J end lost 0 bases, and 21 bases lay between the germline ends. CDR1 and CDR2 (germline): DFQATT, SNEGSKA (reference sequence). CDR3 amino acids: CSAVLSLISSSYEQYF. Written as DNA, the CDR3 is TGCAGTGCCGTACTCTCACTGATTTCGAGCTCCTACGAGCAGTACTTC.

The chain employs TRBV15 and TRBJ2-5; no firm D call. Germline lookup yields CDR1 LNHNV and CDR2 YYDKDF (reference sequence). The germline V and J ends were trimmed by 3 bases and 2 bases, with 4 bases remaining between them. This CDR3 has 12 amino acids. CDR3 coding DNA: TGTGCCACCAGCAGGACGCAAGAGACCCAGTACTTC. It encodes CATSRTQETQYF. Filled out from reference TRBV15 and TRBJ2-5, the complete variable domain reads DAMVIQNPRYQVTQFGKPVTLSCSQTLNHNVMYWYQQKSSQAPKLLFHYYDKDFNNEADTPDNFQSRRPNTSFCFLDIRSPGLGDTAMYLCATSRTQETQYFGPGTRLLVL.

This clonotype turned up a few times. This sequence joins TRBV3-1 and TRBJ2-7; D is uncertain. Germline V lookup: CDR1 LGHDT, CDR2 YNNKEL (reference sequence). The CDR3 is 14 residues long. V gave up 4 bases and J gave up 0 bases, with 10 bases separating them. As DNA, the CDR3 is TGTGCCAGCAGCCCGCAGCCTAACTCCTACGAGCAGTACGTC. This sequence encodes CASSPQPNSYEQYV.

This clonotype appeared many times. The chain joins TRBV9 to TRBJ2-5; 8 bases are a match to TRBD1. The V segment lost 7 bases and the J segment 1 base; nucleotides outside the gene matches: 3. The CDR3 runs 13 residues. From germline, CDR1 is SGDLS and CDR2 YYNGEE. CDR3 coding DNA: TGTGCCAGCTGCAGGGGGCTCCAAGAGACCCAGTACTTC. Amino acids: CASCRGLQETQYF.